A selection of T cell receptor beta chains follows, all from one sample in a study of blood T cell repertoires in COVID-19. TCRdb's copy holds only in-frame clones and misses some; the assay was immunoSEQ multiplex PCR. The sample consists of approximately 200,000 clones, around 84% of them appearing once. Sequenced material: peripheral blood. The receptor set was obtained from a woman in her fifties or sixties who had recovered from COVID-19. The CDR3 runs from the conserved cysteine through the conserved F or W.

v_call,j_call,cdr3_aa
TRBV18,TRBJ2-7,CASSPGIAGDEQYF
TRBV6-2/TRBV6-3,TRBJ1-5,CASSSRTGTRNQPQHF
TRBV6-2/TRBV6-3,TRBJ1-1,CASSSWGVEAFF
TRBV30,TRBJ2-2,CARQAFSNTGELFF
TRBV19,TRBJ1-6,CASSLGVNSPLHF
TRBV2,TRBJ1-2,CASSFDRGRYGYTF
TRBV10-3,TRBJ2-2,CAISDTGELFF
TRBV7-9,TRBJ1-5,CASSLTGGNQPQHF
TRBV3-1/TRBV3-2,TRBJ1-2,CASSQTMTAGYGYTF
TRBV19,TRBJ2-7,CASSISGDSYEQYF
TRBV7-9,TRBJ2-5,CASSPGQGIGGTQYF
TRBV21-1,TRBJ1-2,CASSATGTPIEGYGYTF
TRBV7-9,TRBJ2-3,CASSLGQGRTDTQYF
TRBV11-3,TRBJ2-2,CASSSQGAGTGELFF
TRBV11-2,TRBJ1-3,CASSLIRAYGNTIYF
TRBV6-5,TRBJ2-5,CASRSGQGVLETQYF
TRBV5-1,TRBJ2-2,CASSRGLAGGRTGELFF
TRBV6-1,TRBJ1-4,CASSDVLQGINEKLFF